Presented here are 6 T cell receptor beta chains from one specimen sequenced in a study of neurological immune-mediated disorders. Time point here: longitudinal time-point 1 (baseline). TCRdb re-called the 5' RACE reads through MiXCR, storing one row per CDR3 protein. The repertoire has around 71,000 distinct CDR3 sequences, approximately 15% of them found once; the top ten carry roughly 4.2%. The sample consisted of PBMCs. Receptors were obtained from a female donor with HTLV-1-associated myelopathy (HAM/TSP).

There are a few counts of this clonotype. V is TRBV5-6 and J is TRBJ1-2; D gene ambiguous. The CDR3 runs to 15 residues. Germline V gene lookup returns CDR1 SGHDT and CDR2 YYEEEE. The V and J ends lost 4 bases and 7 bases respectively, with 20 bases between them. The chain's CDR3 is CASSRSRILESGYTF. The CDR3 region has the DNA TGTGCCAGCAGCCGCTCGAGGATCTTAGAGAGTGGCTACACCTTC.

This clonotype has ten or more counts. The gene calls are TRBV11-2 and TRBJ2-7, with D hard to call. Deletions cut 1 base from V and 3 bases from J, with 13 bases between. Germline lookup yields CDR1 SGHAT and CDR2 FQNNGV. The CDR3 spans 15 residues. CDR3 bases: TGTGCCAGCAGCTTAGTGGGTAGAGGAAACTACGAGCAGTACTTC. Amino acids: CASSLVGRGNYEQYF.

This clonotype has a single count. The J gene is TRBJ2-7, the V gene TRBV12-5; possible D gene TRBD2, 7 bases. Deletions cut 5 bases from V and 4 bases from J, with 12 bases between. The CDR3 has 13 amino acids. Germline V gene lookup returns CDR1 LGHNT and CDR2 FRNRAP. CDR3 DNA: TGTGCTAGTGGTCCGGGGGGCGGTTACGAGCAGTACTTC. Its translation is CASGPGGGYEQYF.

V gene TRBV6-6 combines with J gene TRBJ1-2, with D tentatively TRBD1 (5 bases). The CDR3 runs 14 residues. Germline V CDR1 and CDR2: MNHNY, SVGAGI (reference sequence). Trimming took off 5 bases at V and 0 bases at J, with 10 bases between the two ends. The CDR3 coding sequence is TGTGCCAGCAGTGCCGGGACGTCTAACTATGGCTACACCTTC. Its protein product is CASSAGTSNYGYTF.

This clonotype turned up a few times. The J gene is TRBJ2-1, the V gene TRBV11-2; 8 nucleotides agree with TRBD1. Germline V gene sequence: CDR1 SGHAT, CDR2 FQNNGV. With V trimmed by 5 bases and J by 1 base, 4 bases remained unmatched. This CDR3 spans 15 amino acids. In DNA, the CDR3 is TGTGCCAGCAGCCAGAACAGGGGGTCCTACAATGAGCAGTTCTTC. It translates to CASSQNRGSYNEQFF.

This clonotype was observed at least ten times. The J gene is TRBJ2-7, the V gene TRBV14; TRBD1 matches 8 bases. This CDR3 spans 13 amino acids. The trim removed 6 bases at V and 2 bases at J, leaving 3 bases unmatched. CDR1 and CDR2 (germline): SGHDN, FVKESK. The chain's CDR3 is CASSQDRAYEQYF. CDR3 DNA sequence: TGTGCCAGCAGTCAGGACAGGGCCTACGAGCAGTACTTC.